Listed below are T cell receptor beta chains from one sample, sequenced in a study of blood T cell repertoires in COVID-19. Profiled with immunoSEQ multiplex PCR; TCRdb holds only in-frame clones, not every one. The data contain over 65,000 clones, approximately 86% of them singletons. Sequencing was carried out using peripheral blood. The receptors come from a man of 80 years or more with COVID-19, enrolled during active disease. CDR3s include the opening cysteine and the closing phenylalanine or tryptophan. Each record gives: V gene, J gene, clone size, D gene, CDR3 protein, CDR3 DNA. The D gene is left open where the match is weak. For some rows the clone size is stated as once, few or many, or as a class when expanded; others skip it.

V gene: TRBV19
J gene: TRBJ1-2
clone size: -
D gene: -
CDR3 protein: CASSVRENYGYTF
CDR3 DNA: TGTGCCAGTAGTGTCCGGGAGAACTATGGCTACACCTTC

V gene: TRBV6-2/TRBV6-3
J gene: TRBJ2-5
clone size: -
D gene: TRBD1
CDR3 protein: CASSYFGTGIGYQETQYF
CDR3 DNA: TGTGCCAGCAGTTACTTCGGGACAGGGATCGGCTATCAAGAGACCCAGTACTTC

V gene: TRBV6-5
J gene: TRBJ2-7
clone size: -
D gene: TRBD1
CDR3 protein: CASRSDRGLTYEQYF
CDR3 DNA: TGTGCCAGCAGATCCGACAGGGGGCTAACCTACGAGCAGTACTTC

V gene: TRBV4-1
J gene: TRBJ2-1
clone size: -
D gene: TRBD2
CDR3 protein: CASSLRRAASGVNEQFF
CDR3 DNA: TGCGCCAGCAGCCTCCGCCGGGCGGCTAGCGGGGTAAATGAGCAGTTCTTC

V gene: TRBV19
J gene: TRBJ2-7
clone size: -
D gene: -
CDR3 protein: CASSIVDSRGIEQYF
CDR3 DNA: TGTGCCAGTAGTATAGTGGATTCTCGGGGGATCGAGCAGTACTTC

V gene: TRBV19
J gene: TRBJ2-2
clone size: once
D gene: -
CDR3 protein: CASSIVVNTGELFF
CDR3 DNA: TGTGCCAGTAGTATCGTCGTGAACACCGGGGAGCTGTTTTTT

V gene: TRBV2
J gene: TRBJ1-5
clone size: -
D gene: TRBD1
CDR3 protein: CASSGQGINQPQHF
CDR3 DNA: TGTGCCAGCAGTGGACAGGGAATAAATCAGCCCCAGCATTTT

V gene: TRBV5-1
J gene: TRBJ2-1
clone size: -
D gene: TRBD1
CDR3 protein: CASSLAGTGVSYNEQFF
CDR3 DNA: TGCGCCAGCAGCTTGGCCGGGACAGGGGTTTCCTACAATGAGCAGTTCTTC

V gene: TRBV7-9
J gene: TRBJ2-5
clone size: -
D gene: TRBD2
CDR3 protein: CASSPGTSGGEETQYF
CDR3 DNA: TGTGCCAGCAGCCCCGGGACTAGCGGGGGGGAAGAGACCCAGTACTTC

V gene: TRBV10-3
J gene: TRBJ1-2
clone size: few
D gene: -
CDR3 protein: CAISDANYGYTF
CDR3 DNA: TGTGCCATCAGTGACGCGAACTATGGCTACACCTTC

V gene: TRBV6-2/TRBV6-3
J gene: TRBJ1-1
clone size: -
D gene: -
CDR3 protein: CASSTRGQREAFF
CDR3 DNA: TGTGCCAGCAGTACCCGAGGACAGCGTGAAGCTTTCTTT

V gene: TRBV18
J gene: TRBJ2-3
clone size: few
D gene: -
CDR3 protein: CASSPGGADTQYF
CDR3 DNA: TGTGCCAGCTCACCAGGAGGTGCAGATACGCAGTATTTT

V gene: TRBV4-2
J gene: TRBJ1-2
clone size: -
D gene: TRBD1
CDR3 protein: CASSQEGQGYGYTF
CDR3 DNA: TGTGCCAGCAGCCAAGAAGGACAGGGCTATGGCTACACCTTC

V gene: TRBV12-3/TRBV12-4
J gene: TRBJ1-1
clone size: -
D gene: -
CDR3 protein: CASSWGGPEAFF
CDR3 DNA: TGTGCCAGCAGTTGGGGGGGTCCTGAAGCTTTCTTT

V gene: TRBV5-1
J gene: TRBJ1-2
clone size: -
D gene: TRBD1
CDR3 protein: CASSLDRGRIGYTF
CDR3 DNA: TGCGCCAGCAGCCTAGACAGGGGGCGCATCGGCTACACCTTC

V gene: TRBV7-9
J gene: TRBJ1-1
clone size: -
D gene: -
CDR3 protein: CASSRASRATEAFF
CDR3 DNA: TGTGCCAGCAGCCGGGCCTCGAGGGCCACTGAAGCTTTCTTT

V gene: TRBV9
J gene: TRBJ2-7
clone size: -
D gene: -
CDR3 protein: CASSQTYEQYF
CDR3 DNA: TGTGCCAGCAGCCAGACCTACGAGCAGTACTTC

V gene: TRBV7-2
J gene: TRBJ1-4
clone size: -
D gene: TRBD1
CDR3 protein: CASSLGGTGFNEKLFF
CDR3 DNA: TGTGCCAGCAGCTTAGGGGGGACAGGGTTTAATGAAAAACTGTTTTTT

V gene: TRBV7-2
J gene: TRBJ2-5
clone size: once
D gene: TRBD2
CDR3 protein: CASSPGLAGVGETQYF
CDR3 DNA: TGTGCCAGCAGCCCCGGACTAGCGGGGGTTGGGGAGACCCAGTACTTC

V gene: TRBV19
J gene: TRBJ1-1
clone size: -
D gene: -
CDR3 protein: CASSRYTTLNTEAFF
CDR3 DNA: TGTGCCAGTAGTAGGTATACGACATTGAACACTGAAGCTTTCTTT

V gene: TRBV11-3
J gene: TRBJ2-2
clone size: -
D gene: TRBD1
CDR3 protein: CASSSQGAGELFF
CDR3 DNA: TGTGCCAGCAGCTCACAGGGGGCCGGGGAGCTGTTTTTT

V gene: TRBV5-1
J gene: TRBJ1-4
clone size: -
D gene: TRBD1
CDR3 protein: CASSLTGGLSNEKLFF
CDR3 DNA: TGCGCCAGCAGCTTGACAGGGGGTTTATCAAATGAAAAACTGTTTTTT

V gene: TRBV5-1
J gene: TRBJ2-7
clone size: -
D gene: TRBD1
CDR3 protein: CASSSGQGATYEQYF
CDR3 DNA: TGCGCCAGCAGCTCGGGACAGGGGGCGACCTACGAGCAGTACTTC

V gene: TRBV4-2
J gene: TRBJ2-3
clone size: -
D gene: TRBD2
CDR3 protein: CASSQDLGTSIAGNTDTQYF
CDR3 DNA: TGTGCCAGCAGCCAAGATCTGGGAACCTCTATAGCGGGCAACACAGATACGCAGTATTTT

V gene: TRBV19
J gene: TRBJ1-5
clone size: -
D gene: -
CDR3 protein: CASSGPGGPQHF
CDR3 DNA: TGTGCCAGTAGTGGCCCCGGGGGGCCCCAGCATTTT

V gene: TRBV6-5
J gene: TRBJ1-2
clone size: -
D gene: -
CDR3 protein: CASRGRSNYGYTF
CDR3 DNA: TGTGCCAGCAGGGGGCGCTCTAACTATGGCTACACCTTC

V gene: TRBV10-1
J gene: TRBJ1-1
clone size: -
D gene: -
CDR3 protein: CASSERMTGLNTEAFF
CDR3 DNA: TGCGCCAGCAGTGAGAGAATGACAGGACTGAACACTGAAGCTTTCTTT

V gene: TRBV5-1
J gene: TRBJ2-7
clone size: few
D gene: TRBD1
CDR3 protein: CASSGTGTGAEQYF
CDR3 DNA: TGCGCCAGCAGCGGAACCGGGACAGGGGCGGAGCAGTACTTC

V gene: TRBV2
J gene: TRBJ2-5
clone size: -
D gene: TRBD2
CDR3 protein: CASSTGLAGGNQYF
CDR3 DNA: TGTGCCAGCAGTACGGGACTAGCGGGGGGGAACCAGTACTTC

V gene: TRBV19
J gene: TRBJ1-5
clone size: -
D gene: -
CDR3 protein: CASRIVSVSQPQHF
CDR3 DNA: TGTGCCAGTAGGATCGTGTCGGTTTCTCAGCCCCAGCATTTT

V gene: TRBV28
J gene: TRBJ2-1
clone size: -
D gene: -
CDR3 protein: CASSSWTEQFF
CDR3 DNA: TGTGCCAGCAGTTCCTGGACAGAGCAGTTCTTC

V gene: TRBV19
J gene: TRBJ1-1
clone size: few
D gene: TRBD1
CDR3 protein: CASTRDRVWTEAFF
CDR3 DNA: TGTGCCAGTACCAGGGACAGGGTTTGGACTGAAGCTTTCTTT

V gene: TRBV6-5
J gene: TRBJ1-4
clone size: -
D gene: -
CDR3 protein: CASTQGTVLKKLFF
CDR3 DNA: TGTGCCAGCACCCAAGGGACTGTGTTGAAAAAACTGTTTTTT

V gene: TRBV12-3/TRBV12-4
J gene: TRBJ1-2
clone size: once
D gene: TRBD1
CDR3 protein: CASSHGTDYGYTF
CDR3 DNA: TGTGCCAGCAGCCACGGGACAGACTATGGCTACACCTTC

V gene: TRBV18
J gene: TRBJ1-2
clone size: -
D gene: -
CDR3 protein: CASSPFIRGEDGYTF
CDR3 DNA: TGTGCCAGCTCACCTTTTATCAGGGGTGAGGATGGCTACACCTTC

V gene: TRBV18
J gene: TRBJ2-2
clone size: once
D gene: -
CDR3 protein: CASSRGGGPTGELFF
CDR3 DNA: TGTGCCAGCTCCCGCGGAGGAGGTCCCACCGGGGAGCTGTTTTTT

V gene: TRBV15
J gene: TRBJ1-2
clone size: -
D gene: -
CDR3 protein: CATSRDRTGANYGYTF
CDR3 DNA: TGTGCCACCAGCAGAGATAGGACTGGAGCTAACTATGGCTACACCTTC